Below are 24 T cell receptor beta chains sequenced from a single sample in a study of blood T cell repertoires in COVID-19. TCRdb's copy holds only in-frame clones and misses some; the assay was immunoSEQ multiplex PCR. The table has around 100,000 clones, approximately 90% seen once. What was sequenced was peripheral blood. These receptor sequences come from a man in his fifties or sixties with active COVID-19.

The chain is built from TRBV2 and TRBJ2-1, with D perhaps matching TRBD1 (6 bases). The CDR3 has 14 amino acids. Germline-derived CDR1 and CDR2 are SNHLY and FYNNEI. The germline V and J ends were trimmed by 5 bases and 2 bases, with 10 bases remaining between them. The CDR3 reads CASSMRQAYNEQFF. CDR3 in DNA: TGTGCCAGCAGTATGCGACAGGCCTACAATGAGCAGTTCTTC.

This rearrangement joins TRBV5-1 to TRBJ2-1; a possible D gene is TRBD2 (5 bases). With 1 base removed from V and 7 bases from J, the gap between germline ends came to 15 bases. The CDR3 sequence is 15 residues long. The germline gives CDR1 SGHRS, CDR2 YFSETQ. CDR3 loop: CASSLTSGERNEQFF. The CDR3 DNA sequence: TGCGCCAGCAGCTTGACTAGTGGGGAACGGAATGAGCAGTTCTTC. The entire variable domain, with the rest obtained from reference TRBV5-1 and TRBJ2-1, is as follows: KAGVTQTPRYLIKTRGQQVTLSCSPISGHRSVSWYQQTPGQGLQFLFEYFSETQRNKGNFPGRFSGRQFSNSRSEMNVSTLELGDSALYLCASSLTSGERNEQFFGPGTRLTVL.

This clone turned up a few times. The chain links TRBV5-4 to TRBJ1-2, with a possible D match to TRBD1 (5 bases). CDR1 is SGHNT and CDR2 is YYREEE in the germline V gene (reference sequence). Trimming pared 4 bases from V and 0 bases from J, leaving 13 bases between. CDR3 size: 15 residues. The CDR3: CASSPTDSTNYGYTF. The CDR3 DNA follows: TGTGCCAGCAGCCCCACCGACAGCACTAACTATGGCTACACCTTC. Together with reference TRBV5-4 and TRBJ1-2, the CDR3 gives the full variable domain: ETGVTQSPTHLIKTRGQQVTLRCSSQSGHNTVSWYQQALGQGPQFIFQYYREEENGRGNFPPRFSGLQFPNYSSELNVNALELDDSALYLCASSPTDSTNYGYTFGSGTRLTVV.

This CDR3 is CASSDAAGSQETQYF. Here the CDR3 DNA reads TGTGCCAGCAGTGATGCGGCGGGCAGCCAAGAGACCCAGTACTTC. The rearrangement uses TRBV25-1 and TRBJ2-5; D might be TRBD2 (5 bases). This CDR3 contains 15 residues. Germline V gene sequence: CDR1 MGHDK, CDR2 SYGVNS. The V and J ends lost 3 bases and 1 base respectively, with 12 bases between them.

This chain uses TRBV3-1 (or the pseudogene TRBV3-2) with TRBJ1-4, with D tentatively TRBD1 (6 bases). The germline V and J ends were trimmed by 2 bases and 5 bases, with 12 bases remaining between them. The CDR3 loop spans 15 amino acids. The germline gives CDR1 LGHDT, CDR2 YNNKEL (reference sequence). The CDR3 DNA reads as TGTGCCAGCAGCCAACGTGGGAGGGGGAATGAAAAACTGTTTTTT. It specifies CASSQRGRGNEKLFF.

The chain recombines TRBV18 with TRBJ1-2; 7 bases agree with TRBD1. CDR1 KGHSH and CDR2 LQKENI come from the germline V gene. V gave up 5 bases and J gave up 1 base; unmatched junction bases: 4. This CDR3 is 14 amino acids long. CDR3 residues: CASSEGQYNYGYTF. CDR3 DNA: TGTGCCAGCTCAGAGGGACAGTATAACTATGGCTACACCTTC.

V and J are TRBV6-4 and TRBJ2-1, with TRBD1 identical over 7 bases. This CDR3 is built from 17 residues. Losses at the gene ends were 3 bases for V and 2 bases for J; bases not matched to a gene: 10. Germline assignment: CDR1 MRHNA and CDR2 SNTAGT. DNA of the CDR3: TGTGCCAGCAGTGAAATTGGAGGACAGGCAACCTACAATGAGCAGTTCTTC. Its protein product is CASSEIGGQATYNEQFF.

J is TRBJ1-1 and V is TRBV3-1 (or the pseudogene TRBV3-2); D is undetermined. Germline V CDR1 and CDR2: LGHDT, YNNKEL (reference sequence). V lost 4 bases and J lost 4, with 7 bases in between. CDR3 size: 12 residues. CDR3: CASSREATEAFF. DNA of the CDR3: TGTGCCAGCAGCCGGGAGGCCACTGAAGCTTTCTTT.

This sequence joins TRBV19 and TRBJ1-2, with 8 bases aligning to TRBD1. Germline V gene sequence: CDR1 LNHDA, CDR2 SQIVND (reference sequence). The CDR3 contains 15 residues. V was pared by 2 bases and J by 8 bases, with 10 bases of the junction left unmatched. CDR3 DNA sequence: TGTGCCAGTAGTATACCGGGACAGGAGGTTGACGGCTACACCTTC. This encodes CASSIPGQEVDGYTF.

CDR3 in DNA: TGTGCCAGCAGTACCTCAGGGGGTGATGGCTACGAGCAGTACGTC. It encodes CASSTSGGDGYEQYV. The chain employs TRBV6-5 and TRBJ2-7; 7 bases fit TRBD1. This CDR3 has 15 residues. CDR1 and CDR2 (germline): MNHEY, SVGAGI. J was trimmed by 3 bases and V by 5 bases; bases with no gene match: 10.

The chain has TRBV6-6 and TRBJ1-5; D is unresolved. The germline CDR1 and CDR2 sequences are MNHNY and SVGAGI (reference sequence). CDR3 size: 13 residues. V lost 2 bases and J lost 4, with 6 bases in between. DNA for the CDR3: TGTGCCAGCAGTTACGAGGAGAATCAGCCCCAGCATTTT. Translating it yields CASSYEENQPQHF.

This chain joins TRBV10-3 and TRBJ1-2; TRBD1 aligns across 8 bases. The ends lost 3 bases at V and 7 bases at J; junction bases unmatched: 19. The CDR3 sequence is 18 residues long. Germline loops: CDR1 ENHRY, CDR2 SYGVKD. CDR3 bases: TGTGCCATCAGTGATCAGCACGAAAACAGGGGGTTCCTCGGTGGCTACACCTTC. Translating gives CAISDQHENRGFLGGYTF.

The J gene is TRBJ2-5, the V gene TRBV5-6, with TRBD2 matching over 13 bases. The CDR3 totals 15 residues. V shed 0 bases, J shed 4 bases, and the junction held 0 bases outside the gene matches. Per germline, CDR1 SGHDT and CDR2 YYEEEE. The CDR3 DNA follows: TGTGCCAGCAGCTTGGGACTAGCGGGAGGAGAGACCCAGTACTTC. Protein sequence: CASSLGLAGGETQYF.

J is TRBJ2-5 and V is TRBV5-1; the match to TRBD2 covers 9 bases. The CDR3 extends over 17 amino acids. Germline CDR1 SGHRS, CDR2 YFSETQ. V shed 4 bases and J 2 bases; nucleotides not matched to a gene: 12. The CDR3 region has the DNA TGCGCCAGCAGCCCATCCAGGGCTCTAGCGGGACAAGAGACCCAGTACTTC. Its translation is CASSPSRALAGQETQYF.

CDR3 region: CAWALAYNEQFF. The CDR3 nucleotides read TGTGCCTGGGCCCTTGCGTACAATGAGCAGTTCTTC. The chain employs TRBV30 and TRBJ2-1; D is uncertain. The ends were cut back, 5 bases at V and 4 bases at J, with 9 bases in the middle. Germline lookup yields CDR1 GTSNPN and CDR2 SVGIG (reference sequence). The CDR3 spans 12 residues.

The chain joins TRBV19 to TRBJ2-1, with 7 nucleotides matching TRBD2. Germline loops: CDR1 LNHDA, CDR2 SQIVND (reference sequence). This CDR3 has 15 residues. The junction had 11 bases not matched to a gene; V was cut back by 5 bases and J by 7 bases. CDR3 nucleotides: TGTGCCAGTAGTTTATTCCGGACTAGTTGGAATGAGCAGTTCTTC. Translation: CASSLFRTSWNEQFF.

The rearrangement joins TRBV11-2 to TRBJ2-1; D call uncertain. The CDR3 sequence is 14 residues long. V lost 1 base to trimming and J lost 7 bases, with 11 bases between them. Germline values: CDR1 SGHAT, CDR2 FQNNGV. In DNA form, the CDR3 reads TGTGCCAGCAGCTTAGGTCAGAAGATAAATGAGCAGTTCTTC. It codes for CASSLGQKINEQFF.

This clone has a single count. The J gene is TRBJ1-1, the V gene TRBV12-3 or TRBV12-4; D ambiguous. The ends were cut back, 6 bases at V and 3 bases at J, with 11 bases in the middle. The CDR3 length is 13 residues. The CDR3 region has the DNA TGTGCCAGCAGACCGGGGAGTCACACTGAAGCTTTCTTT. This encodes CASRPGSHTEAFF.

This sequence joins TRBV4-1 and TRBJ1-1; 7 nucleotides agree with TRBD1. V was clipped by 0 bases and J by 6 bases; unmatched bases: 4. This CDR3 spans 14 amino acids. Germline loops: CDR1 MGHRA, CDR2 YSYEKL. The CDR3 region has the DNA TGCGCCAGCAGCCAAGATGAGACAGGGTCTGAAGCTTTCTTT. Translation gives CASSQDETGSEAFF.

This clone was picked up one time. The chain combines TRBV28 with TRBJ2-1, with 7 bases matching TRBD1. Trimming took 6 bases from V and 4 from J; bases not matched to a gene: 12. Germline V gives CDR1 MDHEN, CDR2 SYDVKM. CDR3 length: 16 residues. In nucleotides, the CDR3 is TGTGCCAGCAGAAAAAGTAGACAGGGCTATTACAATGAGCAGTTCTTC. Translating gives CASRKSRQGYYNEQFF.

The chain is built from TRBV5-4 and TRBJ2-7; no clear D gene. Per the germline V gene, CDR1 is SGHNT and CDR2 is YYREEE (reference sequence). Trimming pared 2 bases from V and 6 bases from J, leaving 6 bases between. CDR3 size: 11 residues. This chain's CDR3 is CASSFSGEQYF. CDR3 in DNA: TGTGCCAGCAGCTTCTCAGGCGAGCAGTACTTC.

This sequence joins TRBV11-3 and TRBJ2-2; no clear D gene. This CDR3 has 18 residues. CDR1 and CDR2 (germline): SGHNT, YENEEA. Trimming removed 0 bases from V and 3 bases from J, with 17 bases in between. As DNA, the CDR3 is TGTGCCAGCAGCTTAGATTTTACTACCCGAACCGACACCGGGGAGCTGTTTTTT. The encoded protein is CASSLDFTTRTDTGELFF.

This chain joins TRBV5-6 and TRBJ2-2; 7 positions match TRBD2. The CDR3 consists of 16 residues. The V segment lost 0 bases and the J segment 5 bases; nucleotides outside the gene matches: 7. Germline V lookup: CDR1 SGHDT, CDR2 YYEEEE. CDR3 sequence reads: CASSLAGGGKTGELFF. The CDR3 region has the DNA TGTGCCAGCAGCTTGGCGGGAGGCGGAAAAACCGGGGAGCTGTTTTTT.

The CDR3 reads CASSREGHSYEQYV. The CDR3 DNA is TGTGCCAGCAGCCGCGAGGGTCATTCCTACGAGCAGTACGTC. The genes are TRBV7-8 and TRBJ2-7, with D perhaps TRBD2 (5 bases). The CDR3 consists of 14 residues. CDR1 and CDR2 (germline): SGHVS, FQNEAQ. The V gene lost 5 bases and the J gene lost 1 base, with 12 bases spanning the gap.